This T cell receptor (beta chain) was observed in a study of T cells after yellow fever vaccination (dated by TCRdb to between 2018 and 2020). At the level of the whole study: Libraries from fractions with low cell numbers were prepared with the SMART-Seq v4 Ultra Low Input RNA kit. To follow T-cell clones before and after primary and booster YFV17D yellow fever vaccination, bulk TCR alpha and beta repertoires were sequenced over time. Two healthy male donors, one aged 18 to 29 and one aged 30 to 40 years, made up the cohort. Bulk PBMC replicates and cell subsets were isolated from blood drawn at multiple timepoints before and after both primary and secondary immunization. What the study reported, not specific to this receptor: Because only a couple of donors were included in the study, the extent to which the findings can be generalized is limited. After the booster, most clones that had expanded after primary vaccination were detected again (roughly 96% of CD4 and under 90% of CD8), suggesting broad maintenance of memory. Compared with the primary T-cell response, the secondary T-cell response was weaker but faster, peaking on day 5 rather than day 15. A small fraction of clonotypes appeared in both the CD4 and CD8 compartments, likely as a result of convergent recombination. Computational filtering was needed because FACS-sorted repertoires could contain abundant contaminating clonotypes from the bulk population.

The label giving this sample's treatment or condition can be read as: live attenuated yellow fever vaccine strain. At each blood-draw timepoint, two biological replicates of bulk PBMCs were collected. PBMCs were isolated from peripheral blood using a standard Ficoll-Paque protocol. TriZol was used to extract RNA from bulk PBMCs, CD4 and CD8 fractions, and dextramer-positive and dextramer-negative fractions. Regarding this clonotype: Its cognate antigen has yet to be identified. It has no much larger one-base neighbor in the sample; base qualities were not kept.

The CDR3 contains 17 residues, cysteine and phenylalanine counted. CDR3 DNA only is kept here, 51 bases in frame from base 1. V has 4 bases trimmed and J has 5 bases trimmed; junction bases matching no gene number 8. CDR1 and CDR2, per the germline V gene, are SGHRS and YFSETQ. TCR cDNA was synthesized by 5'RACE template switching, through which a universal primer site and unique molecular identifiers were introduced. Priming for cDNA synthesis came from both the TCR alpha and TCR beta constant segments. Two PCR steps were used to amplify libraries, with sample barcodes and sequencing adapters being added in the second step. Sequencing of libraries was done on Illumina HiSeq 2500 (2x100 bp) or NovaSeq (2x150 bp). In the authors' own workflow: Demultiplexing of reads and collapsing into UMI consensus sequences were performed with MIGEC, and V(D)J alignment was carried out with MiXCR. Vaccine-responding clonotypes were defined with edgeR using replicate PBMC samples, requiring FDR below 0.01 and a log2 fold change above 5 up to day 15. Bulk clonotypes were assigned CD4 or CD8 identity according to which sequenced CD4 or CD8 repertoire held them at higher abundance. TCRdb reanalyzed the raw reads on its own, using fastp at Q25 for trimming and MiXCR for clone calling, and kept in-frame beta chains. Rows merge per CDR3 protein into single entries with the most common DNA and genes. In this record, the V and J calls reflect TCRdb's handling and not the investigators' own analysis. Here the sample has 510,000 or so distinct CDR3 sequences; roughly 19% occur a single time. Of the sample, roughly an eighth is held by the ten largest clones.

The specimen comprised PBMCs, sampled 15 days after the yellow fever booster vaccination. Recombination connected TRBV5-1 to TRBJ2-2, with 13 junctional bases fitting TRBD2. The source of this sequence is a man aged 25 to 40 who received the YFV17D yellow fever vaccine. The DNA sequence reads TGCGCCAGCAGCAAGAACGGACTAGCGGGAGAAACCGGGGAGCTGTTTTTT. This gives the protein CASSKNGLAGETGELFF.